The rows below give T cell receptor beta chains drawn from one sample of a study of shared T cell receptors in the human thymus. Using immunoSEQ multiplex PCR, the repertoire was profiled, and TCRdb retains in-frame clones only, with some absent. The table shows hundreds of thousands of clones, with 95% occurring only once. The sequencing input was thymocytes. Source of these receptors: a human donor. CDR3s include the opening cysteine and the closing phenylalanine or tryptophan. The order of the fields is V gene, clone size, D gene, J gene, CDR3 protein, CDR3 DNA. The D gene is left open where the match is weak. Clone size is stated in some rows and not others, as once, few, many or a class when expanded.

TRBV5-4	-	-	TRBJ1-1	CASSLSPTGNTEAFF	TGTGCCAGCAGCTTATCCCCGACAGGAAACACTGAAGCTTTCTTT
TRBV6-4	-	TRBD1	TRBJ1-5	CASPRIDRGYDQPQHF	TGTGCCAGCCCCAGAATCGACAGGGGTTACGATCAGCCCCAGCATTTT
TRBV5-1	-	TRBD2	TRBJ2-3	CASSLAPPGGGPSCSTDTQYF	TGCGCCAGCAGCTTGGCACCCCCTGGGGGAGGGCCGAGCTGTTCCACAGATACGCAGTATTTT
TRBV5-1	-	TRBD1	TRBJ2-7	CASMTGTGVYEQYF	TGCGCCAGCATGACCGGGACAGGAGTCTACGAGCAGTACTTC
TRBV5-1	-	TRBD1	TRBJ2-5	CASGESDRGVGETQYF	TGCGCCAGCGGAGAGTCTGACAGGGGAGTCGGAGAGACCCAGTACTTC
TRBV5-6	-	TRBD1	TRBJ1-1	CASSFKGQGGTEAFF	TGTGCCAGCAGCTTTAAGGGACAGGGTGGCACTGAAGCTTTCTTT
TRBV4-3	-	TRBD1	TRBJ1-4	CASSQATGGNEKLFF	TGCGCCAGCAGCCAAGCGACAGGGGGTAATGAAAAACTGTTTTTT
TRBV9	-	-	TRBJ2-5	CASSVGEETQYF	TGTGCCAGCAGCGTAGGGGAAGAGACCCAGTACTTC
TRBV2	-	-	TRBJ2-1	CAPGGGSAYNEQFF	TGTGCCCCGGGGGGCGGGAGTGCCTACAATGAGCAGTTCTTC
TRBV7-6	-	-	TRBJ2-1	CASSPARGNYNEQFF	TGTGCCAGCAGCCCCGCGAGGGGGAACTACAATGAGCAGTTCTTC
TRBV29-1	-	TRBD2	TRBJ2-2	CSVDRHLGGVAGAKLEGTGELFF	TGCAGCGTTGATCGGCATCTCGGGGGGGTAGCGGGAGCTAAACTGGAAGGGACCGGGGAGCTGTTTTTT
TRBV7-2	-	-	TRBJ2-7	CASSSQQGSYEQYF	TGTGCCAGCAGCTCACAACAGGGCAGTTACGAGCAGTACTTC
TRBV28	-	-	TRBJ1-6	CASSFQGNSPLHF	TGTGCCAGCAGTTTTCAGGGTAATTCACCCCTCCACTTT
TRBV28	-	TRBD1	TRBJ1-4	CASSSWTGREEKLFF	TGTGCCAGCAGTTCCTGGACAGGGAGAGAAGAAAAACTGTTTTTT
TRBV28	-	-	TRBJ1-4	CVARGANEKLFF	TGTGTCGCCCGGGGTGCTAATGAAAAACTGTTTTTT
TRBV9	-	TRBD2	TRBJ2-1	CASSPREAGGLMGKYNEQFF	TGTGCCAGCAGCCCCAGGGAAGCGGGAGGCCTTATGGGTAAATACAATGAGCAGTTCTTC
TRBV7-9	-	-	TRBJ2-7	CASSLFPGDRYEQYF	TGTGCCAGCAGCTTATTCCCGGGGGATAGGTACGAGCAGTACTTC
TRBV28	-	TRBD2	TRBJ2-7	CASSFVAGAFRYEQYF	TGTGCCAGCAGTTTTGTAGCGGGAGCTTTCCGCTACGAGCAGTACTTC
TRBV14	-	TRBD1	TRBJ2-2	CASSQDTQGAPNTGELFF	TGTGCCAGCAGCCAAGATACACAGGGGGCGCCTAACACCGGGGAGCTGTTTTTT
TRBV27	-	TRBD1	TRBJ2-2	CASSLSGTGNTGELFF	TGTGCCAGCAGTTTATCCGGGACAGGTAACACCGGGGAGCTGTTTTTT
TRBV7-2	few	-	TRBJ2-4	CASSLSVKYRGKNIQYF	TGTGCCAGCAGCTTATCTGTGAAGTATCGTGGGAAAAACATTCAGTACTTC
TRBV27	-	-	TRBJ2-7	CASATSWDLTYEQYF	TGTGCCAGCGCTACTTCCTGGGACCTGACCTACGAGCAGTACTTC
TRBV9	-	-	TRBJ2-1	CASSVGPGLYNEQFF	TGTGCCAGCAGCGTAGGTCCCGGCCTTTACAATGAGCAGTTCTTC
TRBV5-1	-	-	TRBJ2-7	CASSNRTETYEQYF	TGCGCCAGCAGCAATCGAACAGAGACCTACGAGCAGTACTTC
TRBV29-1	-	-	TRBJ2-2	CSVEGGRNTGELFF	TGCAGCGTTGAAGGGGGGAGGAACACCGGGGAGCTGTTTTTT
TRBV28	-	-	TRBJ1-5	CASSSWQGAHYSNQPQHF	TGTGCCAGCAGTTCCTGGCAGGGTGCCCATTATAGCAATCAGCCCCAGCATTTT
TRBV12-5	-	TRBD1	TRBJ1-1	CASGFTGEMNTEAFF	TGTGCTAGTGGTTTCACAGGGGAAATGAACACTGAAGCTTTCTTT
TRBV6-5	-	-	TRBJ2-2	CASWAGETGELFF	TGTGCCAGCTGGGCAGGGGAAACCGGGGAGCTGTTTTTT
TRBV7-9	-	-	TRBJ2-3	CASSLGVTRSTDTQYF	TGTGCCAGCAGCTTGGGAGTGACCCGCAGCACAGATACGCAGTATTTT
TRBV28	-	-	TRBJ2-3	CASSFRTDTQYF	TGTGCCAGCAGTTTCAGGACAGATACGCAGTATTTT
TRBV7-8	-	-	TRBJ1-6	CASSLLASADSPLHF	TGTGCCAGCAGCTTGTTGGCTAGTGCTGATTCACCCCTCCACTTT
TRBV9	-	-	TRBJ1-1	CASSVSTGGKRSTTEAFF	TGTGCCAGCAGCGTAAGTACTGGGGGAAAGAGGTCAACAACTGAAGCTTTCTTT
TRBV5-4	-	TRBD2	TRBJ2-1	CASSLSGRGSYNEQFF	TGTGCCAGCAGCCTCAGCGGGAGAGGGTCCTACAATGAGCAGTTCTTC
TRBV7-9	-	-	TRBJ1-1	CASSPPGDTEAFF	TGTGCCAGCAGCCCGCCCGGGGACACTGAAGCTTTCTTT
TRBV6-1	-	TRBD1	TRBJ2-7	CASRPGQGFYEQYF	TGTGCCAGCAGACCGGGACAGGGGTTCTACGAGCAGTACTTC
TRBV28	-	-	TRBJ2-2	CAGMWGEDTTGELFF	TGTGCCGGGATGTGGGGGGAGGATACCACCGGGGAGCTGTTTTTT
TRBV15	-	TRBD1	TRBJ2-2	CATSWVRQGWTGELFF	TGTGCCACCAGCTGGGTCCGACAGGGATGGACCGGGGAGCTGTTTTTT
TRBV5-1	-	TRBD2	TRBJ2-7	CASNLGERENYYEQYF	TGCGCCAGCAACTTGGGCGAGCGGGAGAATTACTACGAGCAGTACTTC
TRBV6-4	-	TRBD1	TRBJ2-1	CASSATRDRGRNEQFF	TGTGCCAGCAGTGCGACCCGGGACAGGGGGCGTAATGAGCAGTTCTTC
TRBV5-6	-	TRBD2	TRBJ2-1	CASSFLAGGNNEQFF	TGTGCCAGCAGCTTCCTAGCGGGGGGCAACAATGAGCAGTTCTTC
TRBV28	-	-	TRBJ1-2	CASSLSEGVGYTF	TGTGCCAGCAGTTTATCGGAGGGGGTCGGCTACACCTTC
TRBV9	-	TRBD2	TRBJ2-1	CASSVGRTSGNYNEQFF	TGTGCCAGCAGCGTAGGGAGGACTAGCGGGAACTACAATGAGCAGTTCTTC
TRBV5-4	-	-	TRBJ2-3	CASSTRQGTDTQYF	TGTGCCAGCAGCACTCGACAGGGCACAGATACGCAGTATTTT
TRBV29-1	-	-	TRBJ2-7	CSVEVPGPPSYEQYF	TGCAGCGTTGAAGTTCCGGGACCACCTAGCTACGAGCAGTACTTC
TRBV9	-	-	TRBJ1-4	CASSVEGPPGVLDATNEKLFF	TGTGCCAGCAGCGTAGAAGGGCCGCCGGGGGTTTTAGATGCAACTAATGAAAAACTGTTTTTT
TRBV5-1	-	TRBD1	TRBJ2-6	CASSLPPGQEFSGANVLTF	TGCGCCAGCAGCTTGCCACCGGGACAGGAATTCTCTGGGGCCAACGTCCTGACTTTC
TRBV14	once	TRBD1	TRBJ1-2	CASSQDSGQGAGYGYTF	TGTGCCAGCAGCCAAGATTCCGGACAGGGGGCAGGCTATGGCTACACCTTC
TRBV30	-	-	TRBJ1-2	CAWRWGRRYGYTF	TGTGCCTGGAGATGGGGGCGCCGATATGGCTACACCTTC
TRBV12-5	once	TRBD1	TRBJ1-5	CASGLDAGTGSNQPQHF	TGTGCTAGTGGTTTGGATGCCGGGACAGGGAGCAATCAGCCCCAGCATTTT
TRBV27	-	-	TRBJ2-2	CASSSDPLRGGGTGELFF	TGTGCCAGTAGTTCGGACCCCCTCCGGGGTGGAGGGACCGGGGAGCTGTTTTTT